The 27 T cell receptor beta chains below come from one sample, sequenced in a study of graft-versus-host responses after intestinal transplantation. Generated by immunoSEQ multiplex PCR, the TCRdb table keeps only in-frame clones and is missing some. The table records around 110,000 clones, over 75% of them present only once. Their cognate antigens are unknown. The sequencing here drew on unstimulated CD4+ T cells sorted from spleen or lymph node cells, taken before intestinal transplant. These receptors all stem from a human donor who received an intestinal transplant.

The rearrangement links TRBV29-1 to TRBJ2-7; 11 bases align to TRBD1. The J segment lost 0 bases and the V segment lost 5 bases, leaving 6 bases of the junction unmatched. Looked up from germline, CDR1 is SQVTM and CDR2 is ANQGSEA. This CDR3 is 15 amino acids long. The CDR3 DNA reads TGCAGCGTTTCGGGAGGGACAGGGGGCTCCTACGAGCAGTACTTC. It codes for CSVSGGTGGSYEQYF.

The V and J genes are TRBV21-1 and TRBJ1-3. TRBV21-1 is a documented pseudogene. The CDR3 is made up of 16 amino acids. CDR3 DNA sequence: TGTGCCAGCAGCCTAGGTCCGAGACTGTCTGGAAACACCATATATTTT. Its protein is CASSLGPRLSGNTIYF.

The V call is TRBV4-1, the J call TRBJ2-7; weak D call: TRBD2 (5 bases). V lost 0 bases and J 0 bases, leaving 9 bases between the germline ends. CDR1 is MGHRA and CDR2 is YSYEKL in the germline V gene. The CDR3 contains 15 residues. This chain's CDR3 is CASSQEAGASYEQYF. The CDR3 DNA sequence: TGCGCCAGCAGCCAAGAGGCGGGTGCCTCCTACGAGCAGTACTTC.

The sample holds a few counts of this clone. The V and J genes are TRBV5-8 and TRBJ1-4; TRBD1 agrees at 8 bases. Germline loops: CDR1 SGHTS, CDR2 YDEGEE. The J segment lost 5 bases and the V segment lost 2 bases, leaving 5 bases of the junction unmatched. The CDR3 consists of 15 residues. The CDR3 region is CASSFRTGPNEKLFF. The CDR3 region has the DNA TGTGCCAGCAGCTTCCGGACAGGGCCAAATGAAAAACTGTTTTTT.

Details on this clone: The same CDR3 arises from other DNA sequences in this sample as well. The chain employs TRBV5-1 and TRBJ2-1, with TRBD2 matching 13 bases. This CDR3 region has 16 residues. Trimming at V came to 4 bases and at J to 2 bases, leaving 3 bases not matched to a gene. Per the germline V gene, CDR1 is SGHRS and CDR2 is YFSETQ. The chain's CDR3 is CASSLGLAGAYNEQFF. The DNA of the CDR3 is TGCGCCAGCAGCCTAGGACTAGCGGGAGCCTACAATGAGCAGTTCTTC.

The V and J genes are TRBV9 and TRBJ1-1; TRBD1 is a possible D gene (5 bases). The V and J ends lost 4 bases and 1 base respectively, with 14 bases between them. CDR1 is SGDLS, CDR2 YYNGEE, per germline. This CDR3 has 15 amino acids. The CDR3 nucleotides read TGTGCCAGCAGCCCATACCTGGGGGGGAACACTGAAGCTTTCTTT. This gives the protein CASSPYLGGNTEAFF.

The V and J genes are TRBV18 and TRBJ2-5, with D possibly matching TRBD1 (5 bases). Germline V gene data show CDR1 as KGHSH and CDR2 as LQKENI. The CDR3 is 13 amino acids. Trimming removed 8 bases from V and 2 bases from J, with 12 bases in between. The DNA for the CDR3 is TGTGCCAGCACCCGACAGTTACAAGAGACCCAGTACTTC. It translates to CASTRQLQETQYF.

The rearrangement links TRBV29-1 to TRBJ2-1, with 10 bases matching TRBD2. This CDR3 has 13 residues. Germline trimming cut 4 bases from V and 7 bases from J; bases unmatched to any gene: 4. Germline values: CDR1 SQVTM, CDR2 ANQGSEA. The CDR3 sequence: CSVASGRRNEQFF. CDR3 in DNA: TGCAGCGTTGCTAGCGGGAGAAGAAATGAGCAGTTCTTC.

This chain joins TRBV7-9 and TRBJ1-2, with unresolved D. The CDR3 has 15 residues. Germline lookup yields CDR1 SEHNR and CDR2 FQNEAQ (reference sequence). V lost 3 bases to trimming and J lost 5 bases, with 16 bases between them. The CDR3 reads CASSLEGLSPYGYTF. Written as DNA, the CDR3 is TGTGCCAGCAGCTTGGAGGGCCTCAGCCCTTATGGCTACACCTTC. Looking up the rest from reference TRBV7-9 and TRBJ1-2 gives the full variable domain: DTGVSQNPRHKITKRGQNVTFRCDPISEHNRLYWYRQTLGQGPEFLTYFQNEAQLEKSRLLSDRFSAERPKGSFSTLEIQRTEQGDSAMYLCASSLEGLSPYGYTFGSGTRLTVV.

This sequence joins TRBV5-1 and TRBJ2-1; 12 bases align to TRBD2. The V gene's germline CDR1 is SGHRS and CDR2 YFSETQ. V was clipped by 5 bases and J by 4 bases; unmatched bases: 13. This CDR3 has 18 residues. The CDR3 loop reads CASRANPSGGARYNEQFF. The CDR3, as DNA: TGCGCCAGCAGGGCGAACCCTAGCGGGGGGGCAAGGTACAATGAGCAGTTCTTC.

This sequence joins TRBV7-6 and TRBJ2-7, with 11 nucleotides matching TRBD2. Germline loops: CDR1 SGHVS, CDR2 FNYEAQ. The CDR3 spans 15 residues. V trimming: 1 base; J trimming: 3 bases; junction bases outside the gene matches: 2. The CDR3 bases are TGTGCCAGCAGCTTAGTAGCGGGAGGGGGCTACGAGCAGTACTTC. The encoded protein is CASSLVAGGGYEQYF. The entire variable domain, with the rest obtained from reference TRBV7-6 and TRBJ2-7, is as follows: GAGVSQSPRYKVTKRGQDVALRCDPISGHVSLYWYRQALGQGPEFLTYFNYEAQQDKSGLPNDRFSAERPEGSISTLTIQRTEQRDSAMYRCASSLVAGGGYEQYFGPGTRLTVT.

The chain employs TRBV4-3 and TRBJ1-3; TRBD1 agrees at 9 bases. The germline V gene encodes CDR1 LGHNA and CDR2 YSLEER. V lost 4 bases, J lost 3 bases, and 4 bases stayed unmatched. The CDR3 is made up of 15 amino acids. The CDR3 DNA sequence: TGCGCCAGCAGCCCAGGGACAGGGAATGGAAACACCATATATTTT. Translated: CASSPGTGNGNTIYF.

This clone was counted a single time. The rearrangement links TRBV18 to TRBJ2-6, with D unclear. The CDR3 contains 18 residues. V lost 1 base, J lost 0 bases, and 13 bases lay in between. From germline, CDR1 is KGHSH and CDR2 LQKENI. The CDR3 sequence: CASSPRSSVSSGANVLTF. In nucleotides, the CDR3 is TGTGCCAGCTCACCACGTTCAAGCGTCTCCTCTGGGGCCAACGTCCTGACTTTC.

The chain employs TRBV4-3 and TRBJ2-3; the D is unclear. The V end was cut by 0 bases, the J end by 3 bases, with 13 bases between. The CDR3 runs 16 residues. Germline loops: CDR1 LGHNA, CDR2 YSLEER. Here the CDR3 DNA reads TGCGCCAGCAGCCAAGACTACAGATCCGGTACAGATACGCAGTATTTT. Residues: CASSQDYRSGTDTQYF.

This chain joins TRBV5-5 and TRBJ2-7; tentative D call: TRBD2 (5 bases). V lost 7 bases, J lost 3 bases, and 14 bases lay in between. The CDR3 totals 13 residues. Germline values: CDR1 SGHKS, CDR2 YYEKEE (reference sequence). The CDR3 loop reads CASQGGGFYEQYF. The DNA for the CDR3 is TGTGCCAGCCAAGGTGGCGGGTTCTACGAGCAGTACTTC.

This clone came up once. This sequence joins TRBV6-4 and TRBJ2-3; tentatively, D is TRBD1 (6 bases). This CDR3 has 15 residues. Germline CDR1 is MRHNA and CDR2 is SNTAGT. The V gene lost 0 bases and the J gene lost 2 bases, with 9 bases spanning the gap. CDR3 residues: CASSDSGQNTDTQYF. The CDR3 nucleotides read TGTGCCAGCAGTGACTCGGGACAAAACACAGATACGCAGTATTTT.

The chain joins TRBV9 to TRBJ2-7; 14 nucleotides line up with TRBD2. In germline, CDR1 is SGDLS, CDR2 YYNGEE. The CDR3 extends over 17 amino acids. The junction had 8 bases not matched to a gene; V was cut back by 3 bases and J by 3 bases. This CDR3 is CASSGEGLAGEGYEQYF. The CDR3 bases are TGTGCCAGCAGCGGGGAGGGACTAGCGGGAGAAGGCTACGAGCAGTACTTC.

As regards this clone: Different DNA sequences within this sample yield the same CDR3. The chain recombines TRBV11-2 with TRBJ2-2; TRBD2 aligns across 15 bases. CDR3 length equals 18 residues. The trim removed 5 bases at V and 6 bases at J, leaving 10 bases unmatched. Germline lookup yields CDR1 SGHAT and CDR2 FQNNGV. The CDR3 protein is CASSRGLAGGQGAGELFF. The CDR3 region has the DNA TGTGCCAGCAGCAGAGGACTAGCGGGGGGGCAGGGGGCCGGGGAGCTGTTTTTT.

The chain employs TRBV19 and TRBJ2-1; maybe TRBD2 (6 bases). Germline CDR1 is LNHDA and CDR2 is SQIVND (reference sequence). Trimming removed 6 bases from V and 0 bases from J, with 12 bases in between. The CDR3 extends over 15 amino acids. The CDR3 region is CASRWGVSSYNEQFF. The CDR3 nucleotides are TGTGCCAGTAGATGGGGGGTGAGCTCCTACAATGAGCAGTTCTTC.

The gene calls are TRBV2 and TRBJ2-5; the D gene is possibly TRBD2 (7 bases). The germline gives CDR1 SNHLY, CDR2 FYNNEI. This CDR3 spans 12 amino acids. V was shortened by 9 bases and J by 7 bases, with 15 bases between the two germline ends. The CDR3 bases are TGTGCCAGTCAAAGGGGGGGAGCGACCCAGTACTTC. Its protein is CASQRGGATQYF.

This clone has more than one count but fewer than ten. CDR3 sequence reads: CASSAGPGDGETQYF. In DNA form, the CDR3 reads TGTGCCAGCAGCGCCGGCCCGGGGGACGGGGAGACCCAGTACTTC. This chain connects TRBV9 to TRBJ2-5; weak D call: TRBD2 (6 bases). Trimming removed 3 bases at V and 5 bases at J, with 17 bases between. Germline CDR1 SGDLS, CDR2 YYNGEE. The CDR3 spans 15 residues.

The chain is built from TRBV9 and TRBJ1-1; D gene unclear. V was pared by 0 bases and J by 4 bases, with 10 bases between. Germline V lookup: CDR1 SGDLS, CDR2 YYNGEE. The CDR3 runs 14 residues. CDR3 sequence (DNA): TGTGCCAGCAGCGTAGACCCGGGAAGCACTGAAGCTTTCTTT. Amino acid sequence: CASSVDPGSTEAFF.

The chain combines TRBV7-2 with TRBJ1-1; D is perhaps TRBD1 (6 bases). CDR1 SGHTA and CDR2 FQGNSA come from the germline V gene. The V and J ends lost 5 bases and 1 base respectively, with 23 bases between them. The length of the CDR3 is 18 residues. The CDR3 region has the DNA TGTGCCAGCAGCCCCAAAGGGGGGGACGGCCGATGGAACACTGAAGCTTTCTTT. This encodes CASSPKGGDGRWNTEAFF.

This sequence joins TRBV4-1 and TRBJ2-7; 7 bases line up with TRBD1. The CDR3 is made up of 14 amino acids. Per germline, CDR1 MGHRA and CDR2 YSYEKL. Germline trimming cut 3 bases from V and 4 bases from J; bases unmatched to any gene: 6. The CDR3 nucleotides are TGCGCCAGCAGCCATGGACAGGCTGCGTACGAGCAGTACTTC. Amino acid sequence: CASSHGQAAYEQYF.

This sequence joins TRBV5-1 and TRBJ1-2; 9 bases fit TRBD1. The V segment lost 0 bases and the J segment 4 bases; nucleotides outside the gene matches: 1. Germline V gene lookup returns CDR1 SGHRS and CDR2 YFSETQ. CDR3 length: 14 amino acids. The CDR3, as DNA: TGCGCCAGCAGCTTGGAGGGACAGGGCTATGGCTACACCTTC. Its translation is CASSLEGQGYGYTF.

The chain's CDR3 is CASSRQGAGGYTF. The CDR3 bases are TGTGCCAGCAGTCGACAGGGGGCGGGTGGCTACACCTTC. The rearrangement joins TRBV6-5 to TRBJ1-2, with TRBD1 identical over 10 bases. The CDR3 has 13 residues. The V gene end was trimmed by 5 bases and the J gene end by 7 bases; junction bases not matched to a gene: 4. The germline V gene has CDR1 MNHEY and CDR2 SVGAGI.

The CDR3 region is CASSGSRASQETQYF. The CDR3 DNA follows: TGTGCCAGCAGTGGGTCCAGGGCATCCCAAGAGACCCAGTACTTC. The chain carries TRBV6-1 and TRBJ2-5; a weak D match, TRBD1 (5 bases). Trimming removed 4 bases from V and 1 base from J, with 13 bases in between. The CDR3 is 15 amino acids. Germline values: CDR1 MNHNS, CDR2 SASEGT.